Below, 5 T cell receptor beta chains from the same sample are listed, as sequenced in a study of blood T cell repertoires in COVID-19. Measured with immunoSEQ multiplex PCR; TCRdb has only the in-frame clones, and not every one. Seen here are a few hundred thousand clones, 85% observed once, and the top ten hold about 5.1%. The sample was peripheral blood. The receptors here all came from a man aged 45-65 years with active or convalescent COVID-19.

The J gene is TRBJ1-2, the V gene TRBV5-4; maybe TRBD1 (5 bases). The V and J ends lost 3 bases and 4 bases respectively, with 10 bases between them. Looked up from germline, CDR1 is SGHNT and CDR2 is YYREEE (reference sequence). The CDR3 length is 13 residues. This chain's CDR3 is CASSSQGPYGYTF. DNA of the CDR3: TGTGCCAGCAGCTCTCAGGGCCCCTATGGCTACACCTTC.

The chain uses TRBV15 and TRBJ1-2; TRBD1 might be the D (6 bases). Germline CDR1 LNHNV, CDR2 YYDKDF (reference sequence). The V and J ends lost 1 base and 6 bases respectively, with 12 bases between them. The CDR3 contains 14 residues. CDR3: CATSRGLGGNGYTF. The CDR3 DNA reads as TGTGCCACCAGCAGAGGCCTAGGGGGAAATGGCTACACCTTC.

The chain joins TRBV5-1 to TRBJ1-6; D uncertain. V was shortened by 5 bases and J by 8 bases, with 17 bases between the two germline ends. The CDR3 loop spans 15 amino acids. Germline CDR1 and CDR2: SGHRS and YFSETQ. CDR3 sequence reads: CASRQTEGRHSPLHF. CDR3 sequence (DNA): TGCGCCAGCAGACAGACGGAAGGCCGACATTCACCCCTCCACTTT. The full variable domain, its missing parts supplied by reference TRBV5-1 and TRBJ1-6, is KAGVTQTPRYLIKTRGQQVTLSCSPISGHRSVSWYQQTPGQGLQFLFEYFSETQRNKGNFPGRFSGRQFSNSRSEMNVSTLELGDSALYLCASRQTEGRHSPLHFGNGTRLTVT.

DNA of the CDR3: TGTGCCAGCAGTTTTAGAGGCGACTATGGCTACACCTTC. Translating it yields CASSFRGDYGYTF. V gene TRBV12-3 or TRBV12-4 combines with J gene TRBJ1-2; D is unresolved. The CDR3 has 13 residues. Trimming left V 3 bases short and J 3 bases short, with 8 bases between.

The genes are TRBV19 and TRBJ2-3; D gene uncertain. The CDR3 consists of 13 residues. Trimming took off 10 bases at V and 6 bases at J, with 17 bases between the two ends. Germline lookup yields CDR1 LNHDA and CDR2 SQIVND (reference sequence). CDR3 bases: TGTGCCACTACGTCATGGGCTGGGGATACGCAGTATTTT. This codes for CATTSWAGDTQYF.